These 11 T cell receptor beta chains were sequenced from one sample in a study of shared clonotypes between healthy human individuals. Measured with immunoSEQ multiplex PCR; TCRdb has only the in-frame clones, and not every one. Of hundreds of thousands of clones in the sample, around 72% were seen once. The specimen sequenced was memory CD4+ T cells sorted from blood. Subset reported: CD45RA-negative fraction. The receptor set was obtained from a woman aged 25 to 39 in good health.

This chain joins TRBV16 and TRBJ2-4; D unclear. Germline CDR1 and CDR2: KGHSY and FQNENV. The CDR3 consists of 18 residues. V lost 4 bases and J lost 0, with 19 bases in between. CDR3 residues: CASSPVGDKVLAKNIQYF. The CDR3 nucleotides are TGTGCCAGCAGCCCGGTTGGAGATAAGGTGTTAGCCAAAAACATTCAGTACTTC.

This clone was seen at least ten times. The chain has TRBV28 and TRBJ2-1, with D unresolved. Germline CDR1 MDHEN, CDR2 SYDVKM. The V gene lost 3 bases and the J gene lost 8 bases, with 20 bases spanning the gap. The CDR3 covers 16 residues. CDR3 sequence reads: CASSFVRLMKDYEQFF. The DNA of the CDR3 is TGTGCCAGCAGTTTTGTTCGGCTCATGAAAGACTATGAGCAGTTCTTC.

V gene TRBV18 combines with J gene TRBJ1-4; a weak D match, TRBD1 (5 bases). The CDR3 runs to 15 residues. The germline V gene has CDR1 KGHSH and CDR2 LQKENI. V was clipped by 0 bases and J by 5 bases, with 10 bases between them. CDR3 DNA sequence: TGTGCCAGCTCACCACCGGGACGGGGGAATGAAAAACTGTTTTTT. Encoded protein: CASSPPGRGNEKLFF.

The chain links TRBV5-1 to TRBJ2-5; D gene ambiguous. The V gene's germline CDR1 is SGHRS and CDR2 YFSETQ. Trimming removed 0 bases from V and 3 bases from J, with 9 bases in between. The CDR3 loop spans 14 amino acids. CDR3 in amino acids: CASSLGHSKETQYF. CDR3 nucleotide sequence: TGCGCCAGCAGCTTGGGACATAGTAAAGAGACCCAGTACTTC.

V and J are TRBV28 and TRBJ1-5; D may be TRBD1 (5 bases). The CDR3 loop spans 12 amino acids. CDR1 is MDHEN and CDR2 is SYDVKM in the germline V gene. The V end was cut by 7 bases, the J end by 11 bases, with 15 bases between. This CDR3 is CASTPSGGAQHF. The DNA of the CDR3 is TGTGCCAGCACTCCTTCCGGGGGGGCCCAGCATTTT. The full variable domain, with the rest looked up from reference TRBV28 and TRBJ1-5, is DVKVTQSSRYLVKRTGEKVFLECVQDMDHENMFWYRQDPGLGLRLIYFSYDVKMKEKGDIPEGYSVSREKKERFSLILESASTNQTSMYLCASTPSGGAQHFGDGTRLSIL.

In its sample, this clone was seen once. The chain's CDR3 is CATHLAGYNEQFF. The CDR3 DNA is TGTGCCACCCATTTAGCCGGTTACAATGAGCAGTTCTTC. The chain employs TRBV11-2 and TRBJ2-1, with D unresolved. The CDR3 is 13 amino acids. The V and J ends lost 10 bases and 4 bases respectively, with 14 bases between them. Germline values: CDR1 SGHAT, CDR2 FQNNGV.

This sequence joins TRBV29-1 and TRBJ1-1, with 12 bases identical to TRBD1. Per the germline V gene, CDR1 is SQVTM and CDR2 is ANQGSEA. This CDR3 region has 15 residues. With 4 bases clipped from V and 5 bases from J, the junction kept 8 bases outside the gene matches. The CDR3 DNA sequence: TGCAGCGTTGCCGGGACAGGGGGCGCGAGGACTGAAGCTTTCTTT. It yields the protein CSVAGTGGARTEAFF.

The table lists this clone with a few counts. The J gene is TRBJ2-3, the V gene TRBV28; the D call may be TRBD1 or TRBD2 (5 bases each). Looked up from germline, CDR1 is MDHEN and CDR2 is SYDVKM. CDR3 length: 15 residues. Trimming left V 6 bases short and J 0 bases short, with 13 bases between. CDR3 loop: CASSTGTASTDTQYF. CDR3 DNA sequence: TGTGCCAGCAGCACCGGGACGGCTAGCACAGATACGCAGTATTTT. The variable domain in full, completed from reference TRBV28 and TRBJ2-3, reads DVKVTQSSRYLVKRTGEKVFLECVQDMDHENMFWYRQDPGLGLRLIYFSYDVKMKEKGDIPEGYSVSREKKERFSLILESASTNQTSMYLCASSTGTASTDTQYFGPGTRLTVL.

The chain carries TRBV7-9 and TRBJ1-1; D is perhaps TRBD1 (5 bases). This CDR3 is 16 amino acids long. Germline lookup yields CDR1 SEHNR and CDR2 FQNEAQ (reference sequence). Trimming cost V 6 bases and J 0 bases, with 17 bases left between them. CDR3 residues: CASSSPGRRMNTEAFF. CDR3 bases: TGTGCCAGCAGTTCTCCGGGACGGAGGATGAACACTGAAGCTTTCTTT.

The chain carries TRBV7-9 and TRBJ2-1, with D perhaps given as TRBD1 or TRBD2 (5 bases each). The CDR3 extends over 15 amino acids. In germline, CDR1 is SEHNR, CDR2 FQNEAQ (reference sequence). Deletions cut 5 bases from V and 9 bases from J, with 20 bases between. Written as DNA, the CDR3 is TGTGCCAGCAGCGCCCTACAGGTCTGGACTGTTGAGCAGTTCTTC. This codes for CASSALQVWTVEQFF. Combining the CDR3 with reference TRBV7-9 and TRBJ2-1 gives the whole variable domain DTGVSQNPRHKITKRGQNVTFRCDPISEHNRLYWYRQTLGQGPEFLTYFQNEAQLEKSRLLSDRFSAERPKGSFSTLEIQRTEQGDSAMYLCASSALQVWTVEQFFGPGTRLTVL.

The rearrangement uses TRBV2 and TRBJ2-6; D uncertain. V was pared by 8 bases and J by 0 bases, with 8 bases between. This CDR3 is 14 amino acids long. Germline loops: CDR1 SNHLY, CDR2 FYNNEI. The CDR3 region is CASGGPSGANVLTF. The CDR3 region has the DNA TGTGCCAGCGGCGGACCCTCTGGGGCCAACGTCCTGACTTTC.